This TCR beta chain is drawn from a study of PD-L1 blockade in urothelial cancer. On the study more broadly: Atezolizumab 1,200 mg was given intravenously every 3 weeks, starting 2014. Chemotherapy regimens numbering 0 to 3 had been given to patients. Broader study findings: Blood TCR clonality below the median before treatment was a predictor of better survival.

The assay was immunoSEQ multiplex PCR, and TCRdb's table has in-frame clones only and misses some. The sample lists about 45,000 clones, about 88% seen once, with roughly 15% in the top ten. Remarks on this clone: Its antigen is currently unknown.

Samples were collected from each patient before treatment and during treatment. Each patient gave between 1 and 8 of them in total. Trimming took off 1 base at V and 2 bases at J, with 11 bases between the two ends. This CDR3 is 15 amino acids long. Germline assignment: CDR1 SGHTA and CDR2 FQGNSA. The sequences come from PBMCs, collected around atezolizumab (anti-PD-L1) treatment. This TCR was sampled from a woman aged 55-75 years with urothelial cancer. The chain couples TRBV7-2 to TRBJ2-5; D is unresolved. CDR3 DNA: TGTGCCAGCAGCTTAGTCCTAGGTGGTCAAGAGACCCAGTACTTC. It specifies CASSLVLGGQETQYF.